Included here is one T cell receptor (beta chain) sequence, with context. The antigen remains unidentified. TCRdb re-analysed the reads in MiXCR, keeping a single row per CDR3 protein. The table records hundreds of thousands of distinct CDR3 sequences, under 40% of them present only once. This sample was included in a study of T cell repertoires in cytomegalovirus infection. Study as a whole: HLA-B-restricted CMV epitopes that are well studied, plus recently identified HLA-C-restricted ones, were used by the study. A matching HLA type, together with CMV infection, was signaled by public TCR beta signatures.

Findings of the study overall: CMV-specific TCR beta clonotypes restricted by HLA-C dominated the ex vivo response.

Here the sequenced sample was cultured CD8+ T cells from PBMCs, taken from culture after CMV antigen stimulation. This clonotype was sampled from a human donor in good health (CMV status not recorded). Some clones in this sample may be carry-over from other donors' samples.

CDR3 protein: CASRLSGQETQYF. The CDR3 DNA reads as TGTGCCAGCAGGTTGTCCGGGCAAGAGACCCAGTACTTC. This rearrangement joins TRBV7-9 to TRBJ2-5, with unresolved D. This CDR3 comprises 13 residues. Germline V gene sequence: CDR1 SEHNR, CDR2 FQNEAQ (reference sequence). The V end was cut by 6 bases, the J end by 2 bases, with 10 bases between. The whole variable domain, filled in from reference TRBV7-9 and TRBJ2-5, reads DTGVSQNPRHKITKRGQNVTFRCDPISEHNRLYWYRQTLGQGPEFLTYFQNEAQLEKSRLLSDRFSAERPKGSFSTLEIQRTEQGDSAMYLCASRLSGQETQYFGPGTRLLVL.